Each of the 28 T cell receptor beta chains below was sequenced from the same sample in a study of OX40 agonist ivuxolimab in advanced cancers. Libraries were prepared by immunoSEQ multiplex PCR; TCRdb keeps only in-frame clonotypes and omits some of them. The sample lists approximately 98,000 clones; 75% to 95% were seen once. The sequences come from CD4+ or CD8+ T cells sorted from blood, collected in a trial of the OX40 agonist ivuxolimab. These receptors were taken from an adult with an advanced solid tumor such as melanoma, head and neck, liver or kidney cancer.

The chain joins TRBV6-4 to TRBJ1-1; tentatively, D is TRBD1 (6 bases). This CDR3 is built from 15 residues. Trimming took 6 bases from V and 1 from J, leaving 15 bases between them. Germline V gives CDR1 MRHNA, CDR2 SNTAGT. CDR3 in DNA: TGTGCCAGCAGGATTACAGGGTCGGGGAACACTGAAGCTTTCTTT. Protein sequence: CASRITGSGNTEAFF.

CDR3 nucleotides: TGCGCCAGCAGCTTACGTGGGACTAGCGGGAGACCCAACCGGGGCACAGATACGCAGTATTTT. It is translated as CASSLRGTSGRPNRGTDTQYF. This chain joins TRBV5-1 and TRBJ2-3, with TRBD2 identical over 14 bases. The V and J ends lost 2 bases and 1 base, in that order; junction bases with no gene match: 15. The CDR3 contains 21 residues. The germline V gene has CDR1 SGHRS and CDR2 YFSETQ.

The CDR3 nucleotides read TGTGCCAGCAGCTTAGCAACAGGGAGGGGGCCTCAAGAGACCCAGTACTTC. Its translation: CASSLATGRGPQETQYF. V gene TRBV7-6 combines with J gene TRBJ2-5; either TRBD1 or TRBD2 may supply D (7 bases each). There are 17 residues in the CDR3. Germline-derived CDR1 and CDR2 are SGHVS and FNYEAQ. Trimming cost V 0 bases and J 2 bases, with 16 bases left between them.

This clone has a single count. V is TRBV6-4 and J is TRBJ1-2; no reliable D call. CDR3 length equals 15 residues. From germline, CDR1 is MRHNA and CDR2 SNTAGT. The germline V and J ends were trimmed by 2 bases and 3 bases, with 13 bases remaining between them. The CDR3 bases are TGTGCCAGCAGTGACGGCCCGGACCGTCACTATGGCTACACCTTC. It is translated as CASSDGPDRHYGYTF.

The V and J genes are TRBV6-1 and TRBJ2-5; 8 nucleotides line up with TRBD2. CDR1 and CDR2 from the germline V gene are MNHNS and SASEGT. The V and J ends lost 1 base and 4 bases, in that order; junction bases with no gene match: 2. The CDR3 length is 14 residues. The DNA for the CDR3 is TGTGCCAGCAGTGAAGGCGGGGGGCTAGAGACCCAGTACTTC. It specifies CASSEGGGLETQYF.

J is TRBJ1-6 and V is TRBV5-6, with TRBD1 identical over 9 bases. After removal of 2 bases from V and 7 bases from J, the junction contained 7 bases not matched to a gene. The CDR3 has 16 amino acids. The germline CDR1 and CDR2 sequences are SGHDT and YYEEEE. In DNA, the CDR3 is TGTGCCAGCAGCTTAAACCACGGACAGGGGAATTCACCCCTCCACTTT. Its protein is CASSLNHGQGNSPLHF.

The rearrangement uses TRBV30 and TRBJ1-5; 9 nucleotides align to TRBD1. With V trimmed by 4 bases and J by 4 bases, 14 bases remained unmatched. Germline V gene data show CDR1 as GTSNPN and CDR2 as SVGIG (reference sequence). The CDR3 has 17 amino acids. The CDR3 DNA follows: TGTGCCTGGACCCCGGGACAGGGATCGGTATGGAATCAGCCCCAGCATTTT. The encoded protein is CAWTPGQGSVWNQPQHF. The complete variable domain, with remaining parts taken from reference TRBV30 and TRBJ1-5, reads SQTIHQWPATLVQPVGSPLSLECTVEGTSNPNLYWYRQAAGRGLQLLFYSVGIGQISSEVPQNLSASRPQDRQFILSSKKLLLSDSGFYLCAWTPGQGSVWNQPQHFGDGTRLSIL.

This clone was counted once. The V call is TRBV19, the J call TRBJ2-5; D is possibly TRBD2 (7 bases). The germline V gene has CDR1 LNHDA and CDR2 SQIVND (reference sequence). Trimming pared 11 bases from V and 5 bases from J, leaving 18 bases between. The CDR3 contains 13 residues. CDR3 residues: CAGRGGQRETQYF. In DNA form, the CDR3 reads TGTGCCGGGAGGGGTGGACAGAGGGAGACCCAGTACTTC.

V usage is TRBV19 and J usage is TRBJ1-4, with 7 bases matching TRBD1. The CDR3 sequence is 15 residues long. The junction had 11 bases not matched to a gene; V was cut back by 5 bases and J by 8 bases. Germline V lookup: CDR1 LNHDA, CDR2 SQIVND (reference sequence). CDR3 DNA sequence: TGTGCCAGTAGTCCCCGGACAGGTCAAGAGGAAAAACTGTTTTTT. This codes for CASSPRTGQEEKLFF.

This clone was counted once. V and J are TRBV30 and TRBJ1-2, with D tentatively TRBD1 (6 bases). Trimming removed 2 bases from V and 6 bases from J, with 13 bases in between. The CDR3 extends over 13 amino acids. Germline-derived CDR1 and CDR2 are GTSNPN and SVGIG (reference sequence). The CDR3 protein is CAWSFSGADGYTF. The DNA of the CDR3 is TGTGCCTGGAGTTTTTCAGGGGCGGATGGCTACACCTTC.

V usage is TRBV18 and J usage is TRBJ1-3; D not certain. CDR1 is KGHSH, CDR2 LQKENI, per germline. V lost 3 bases to trimming and J lost 1 base, with 4 bases between them. The CDR3 runs to 13 residues. CDR3 in DNA: TGTGCCAGCTCACCGGGTTCTGGAAACACCATATATTTT. Translating it yields CASSPGSGNTIYF.

The chain employs TRBV6-5 and TRBJ2-3, with 8 bases matching TRBD1. With V trimmed by 5 bases and J by 2 bases, 6 bases remained unmatched. CDR3 size: 15 residues. Germline V lookup: CDR1 MNHEY, CDR2 SVGAGI. Here the CDR3 reads CASSNGQGYTDTQYF. The CDR3 DNA reads as TGTGCCAGCAGTAATGGACAGGGATACACAGATACGCAGTATTTT.

This rearrangement joins TRBV2 to TRBJ2-3; D possibly corresponds to TRBD1 (6 bases). V was pared by 6 bases and J by 5 bases, with 18 bases between. CDR3 length equals 15 residues. Germline V gene data show CDR1 as SNHLY and CDR2 as FYNNEI. CDR3 residues: CASSLSGLQGDTQYF. The CDR3 DNA reads as TGTGCCAGCAGCCTAAGCGGATTACAGGGAGATACGCAGTATTTT.

The rearrangement links TRBV11-3 to TRBJ2-7; D is uncertain. Deletions cut 4 bases from V and 3 bases from J, with 10 bases between. This CDR3 is 13 amino acids long. From germline, CDR1 is SGHNT and CDR2 YENEEA. CDR3 in DNA: TGTGCCAGCAGCTCCGGGCCCTACTACGAGCAGTACTTC. Encoded protein: CASSSGPYYEQYF.

This chain joins TRBV9 and TRBJ2-2, with D unresolved. Germline V gene sequence: CDR1 SGDLS, CDR2 YYNGEE. This CDR3 has 14 amino acids. The V gene lost 0 bases and the J gene lost 5 bases, with 8 bases spanning the gap. Here the CDR3 reads CASSVGSSTGELFF. The DNA for the CDR3 is TGTGCCAGCAGCGTAGGTAGTTCTACCGGGGAGCTGTTTTTT.

The chain is built from TRBV2 and TRBJ2-1; D not resolved. The CDR3 sequence is 15 residues long. V was pared by 2 bases and J by 9 bases, with 17 bases between. Germline CDR1 SNHLY, CDR2 FYNNEI. Here the CDR3 DNA reads TGTGCCAGCAGTGAAAGGGCCTTCCCCCCAATTGAGCAGTTCTTC. This translates into CASSERAFPPIEQFF.

This clone is a singleton in its sample. This rearrangement joins TRBV11-2 to TRBJ1-3, with TRBD1 matching 7 bases. Germline CDR1 reads SGHAT; CDR2 reads FQNNGV. V shed 3 bases, J shed 2 bases, and the junction held 4 bases outside the gene matches. This CDR3 spans 15 amino acids. The CDR3 sequence: CASSLARGAGNTIYF. CDR3 DNA: TGTGCCAGCAGCTTGGCCAGGGGGGCTGGAAACACCATATATTTT.

The chain has TRBV27 and TRBJ2-2; D is unresolved. V lost 1 base, J lost 6 bases, and 18 bases lay in between. The CDR3 runs 17 residues. Germline V CDR1 and CDR2: MNHEY, SMNVEV (reference sequence). The CDR3 region is CASSLWPRNGMAGELFF. Written as DNA, the CDR3 is TGTGCCAGCAGTTTATGGCCCCGGAATGGTATGGCCGGGGAGCTGTTTTTT.

The chain carries TRBV7-9 and TRBJ2-7, with D possibly matching TRBD2 (5 bases). V dropped 4 bases and J dropped 3 bases, with 10 bases sitting between them. There are 13 residues in the CDR3. Germline V gene lookup returns CDR1 SEHNR and CDR2 FQNEAQ (reference sequence). The CDR3: CASSSGIYYEQYF. CDR3 in DNA: TGTGCCAGCAGCTCCGGGATTTACTACGAGCAGTACTTC.

This sequence joins TRBV11-2 and TRBJ1-3; no clear D gene. Trimming pared 3 bases from V and 2 bases from J, leaving 5 bases between. From germline, CDR1 is SGHAT and CDR2 FQNNGV. CDR3 length equals 13 residues. The chain's CDR3 is CASSFQAGNTIYF. The CDR3, as DNA: TGTGCCAGCAGCTTCCAGGCTGGAAACACCATATATTTT.

The V call is TRBV30, the J call TRBJ1-1; D unclear. V lost 1 base to trimming and J lost 1 base, with 4 bases between them. CDR1 is GTSNPN, CDR2 SVGIG, per germline (reference sequence). The CDR3 is 12 residues long. As DNA, the CDR3 is TGTGCCTGGAGTGGGCAGAACACTGAAGCTTTCTTT. As protein: CAWSGQNTEAFF.

V and J are TRBV11-3 and TRBJ2-7; no clear D. Trimming pared 1 base from V and 9 bases from J, leaving 19 bases between. This CDR3 has 15 amino acids. Germline loops: CDR1 SGHNT, CDR2 YENEEA. The chain's CDR3 is CASSLGQSLPTGQYF. The CDR3 DNA follows: TGTGCCAGCAGCTTAGGGCAGAGTCTCCCCACGGGGCAGTACTTC.

The rearrangement links TRBV30 to TRBJ1-2; no definite D call. The CDR3 consists of 11 residues. CDR1 and CDR2 (germline): GTSNPN, SVGIG (reference sequence). V dropped 3 bases and J dropped 6 bases, with 8 bases sitting between them. CDR3 DNA: TGTGCCTGGAGCCCTTTGCATGGCTACACCTTC. Encoded protein: CAWSPLHGYTF.

This sequence joins TRBV6-1 and TRBJ2-7; tentative D call: TRBD2 (6 bases). The germline CDR1 and CDR2 sequences are MNHNS and SASEGT. The CDR3 has 14 residues. V gave up 6 bases and J gave up 3 bases, with 15 bases separating them. The CDR3, as DNA: TGTGCCAGCAGACCACTTGGGCGGGGCTACGAGCAGTACTTC. It codes for CASRPLGRGYEQYF.

V usage is TRBV5-4 and J usage is TRBJ2-1, with 8 bases lining up with TRBD1. Germline CDR1 SGHNT, CDR2 YYREEE (reference sequence). The V segment lost 3 bases and the J segment 3 bases; nucleotides outside the gene matches: 8. The CDR3 is made up of 16 amino acids. Here the CDR3 reads CASSSGLDRVYNEQFF. DNA for the CDR3: TGTGCCAGCAGCTCGGGTTTGGACAGGGTCTACAATGAGCAGTTCTTC.

The chain links TRBV7-2 to TRBJ2-7; 7 nucleotides match TRBD2. V trimming: 1 base; J trimming: 2 bases; junction bases outside the gene matches: 5. This CDR3 is 15 amino acids long. Per the germline V gene, CDR1 is SGHTA and CDR2 is FQGNSA. In DNA form, the CDR3 reads TGTGCCAGCAGCTTAGACGGGGGAGGGACCTACGAGCAGTACTTC. Protein: CASSLDGGGTYEQYF.

This chain connects TRBV18 to TRBJ1-5, with 10 bases aligning to TRBD1. With 4 bases clipped from V and 6 bases from J, the junction kept 6 bases outside the gene matches. The V gene's germline CDR1 is KGHSH and CDR2 LQKENI. The CDR3 is 15 residues long. The DNA for the CDR3 is TGTGCCAGCTCACTAGGGACAGGGGCGGGTCAGCCCCAGCATTTT. It encodes CASSLGTGAGQPQHF.

This clone appeared a single time. The V and J genes are TRBV29-1 and TRBJ1-2, with a weak D call TRBD1 (6 bases). Trimming pared 4 bases from V and 5 bases from J, leaving 14 bases between. CDR1 SQVTM and CDR2 ANQGSEA come from the germline V gene. This CDR3 region has 13 residues. DNA of the CDR3: TGCAGCGTTGTGGGGGCCGTTCATTATGGCTACACCTTC. Amino acids: CSVVGAVHYGYTF. The complete variable domain, with remaining parts taken from reference TRBV29-1 and TRBJ1-2, reads SAVISQKPSRDICQRGTSLTIQCQVDSQVTMMFWYRQQPGQSLTLIATANQGSEATYESGFVIDKFPISRPNLTFSTLTVSNMSPEDSSIYLCSVVGAVHYGYTFGSGTRLTVV.